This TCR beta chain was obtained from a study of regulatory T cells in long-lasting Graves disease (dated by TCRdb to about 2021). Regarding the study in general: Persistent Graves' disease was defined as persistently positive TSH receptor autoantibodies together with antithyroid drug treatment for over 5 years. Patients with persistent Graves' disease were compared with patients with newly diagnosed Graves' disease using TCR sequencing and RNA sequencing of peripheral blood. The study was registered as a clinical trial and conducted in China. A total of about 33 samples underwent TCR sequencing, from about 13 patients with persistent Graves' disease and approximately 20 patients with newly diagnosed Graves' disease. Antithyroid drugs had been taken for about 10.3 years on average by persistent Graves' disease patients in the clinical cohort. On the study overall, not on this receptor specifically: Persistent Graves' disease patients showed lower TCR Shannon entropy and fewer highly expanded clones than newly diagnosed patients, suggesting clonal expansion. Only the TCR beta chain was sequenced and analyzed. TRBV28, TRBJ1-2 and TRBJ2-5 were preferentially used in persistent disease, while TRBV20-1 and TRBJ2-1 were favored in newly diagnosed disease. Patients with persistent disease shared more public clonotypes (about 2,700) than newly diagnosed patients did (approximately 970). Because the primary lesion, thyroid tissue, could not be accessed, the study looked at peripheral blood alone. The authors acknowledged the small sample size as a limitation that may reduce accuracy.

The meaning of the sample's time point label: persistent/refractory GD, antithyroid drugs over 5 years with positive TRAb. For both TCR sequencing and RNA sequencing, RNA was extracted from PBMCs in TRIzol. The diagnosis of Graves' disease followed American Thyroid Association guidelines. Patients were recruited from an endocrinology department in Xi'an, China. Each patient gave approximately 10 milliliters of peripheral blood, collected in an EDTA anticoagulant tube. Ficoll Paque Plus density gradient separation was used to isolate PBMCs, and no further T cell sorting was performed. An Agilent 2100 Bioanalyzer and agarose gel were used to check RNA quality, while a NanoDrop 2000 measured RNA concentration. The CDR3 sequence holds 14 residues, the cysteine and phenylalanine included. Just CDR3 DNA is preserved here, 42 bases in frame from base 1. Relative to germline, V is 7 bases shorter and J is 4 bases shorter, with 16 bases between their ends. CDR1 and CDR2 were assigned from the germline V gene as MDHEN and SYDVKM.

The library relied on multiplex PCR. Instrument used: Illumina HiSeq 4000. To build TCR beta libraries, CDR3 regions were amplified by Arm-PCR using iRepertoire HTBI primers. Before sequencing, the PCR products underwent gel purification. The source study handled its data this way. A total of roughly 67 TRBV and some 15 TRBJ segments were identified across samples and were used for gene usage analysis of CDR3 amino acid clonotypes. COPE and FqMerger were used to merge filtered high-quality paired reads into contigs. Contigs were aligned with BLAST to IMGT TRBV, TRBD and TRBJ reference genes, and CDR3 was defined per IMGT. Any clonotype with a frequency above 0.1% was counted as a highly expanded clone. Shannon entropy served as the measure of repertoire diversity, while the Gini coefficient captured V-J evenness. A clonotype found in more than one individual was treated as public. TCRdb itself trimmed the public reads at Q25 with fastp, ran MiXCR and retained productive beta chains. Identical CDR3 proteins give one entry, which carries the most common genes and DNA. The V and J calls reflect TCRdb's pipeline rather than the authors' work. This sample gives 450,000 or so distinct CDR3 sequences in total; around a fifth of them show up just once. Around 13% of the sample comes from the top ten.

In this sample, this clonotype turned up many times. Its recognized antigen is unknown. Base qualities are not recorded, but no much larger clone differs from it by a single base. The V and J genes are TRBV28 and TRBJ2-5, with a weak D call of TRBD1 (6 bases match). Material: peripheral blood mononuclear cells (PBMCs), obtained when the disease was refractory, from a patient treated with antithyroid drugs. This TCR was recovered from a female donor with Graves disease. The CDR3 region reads CASNKQGLRETQYF. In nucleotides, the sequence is TGTGCCAGCAACAAACAGGGTTTAAGAGAGACCCAGTACTTC.